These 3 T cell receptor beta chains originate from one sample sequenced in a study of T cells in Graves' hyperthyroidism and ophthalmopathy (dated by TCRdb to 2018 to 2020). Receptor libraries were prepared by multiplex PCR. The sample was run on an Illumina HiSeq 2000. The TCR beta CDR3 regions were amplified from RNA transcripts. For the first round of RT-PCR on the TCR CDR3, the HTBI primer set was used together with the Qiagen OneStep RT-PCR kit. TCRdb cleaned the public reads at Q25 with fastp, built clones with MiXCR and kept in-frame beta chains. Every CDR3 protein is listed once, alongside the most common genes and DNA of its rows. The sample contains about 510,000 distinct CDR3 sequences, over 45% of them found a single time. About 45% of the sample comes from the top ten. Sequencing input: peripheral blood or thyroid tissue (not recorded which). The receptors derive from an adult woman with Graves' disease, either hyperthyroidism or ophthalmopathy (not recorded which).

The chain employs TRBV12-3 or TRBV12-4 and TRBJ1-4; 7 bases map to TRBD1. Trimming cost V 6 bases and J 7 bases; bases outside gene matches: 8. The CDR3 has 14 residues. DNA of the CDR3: TGTGCCAGCAGCCTACAGGGGAGCACTGAAAAACTGTTTTTT. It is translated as CASSLQGSTEKLFF.

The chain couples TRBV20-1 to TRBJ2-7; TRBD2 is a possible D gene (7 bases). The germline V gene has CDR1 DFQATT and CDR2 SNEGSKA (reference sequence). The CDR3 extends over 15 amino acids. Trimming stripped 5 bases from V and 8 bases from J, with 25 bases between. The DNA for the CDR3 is TGCAGTGCTGGGGACACGGGACTAAGGCCTACGAAGCAGTACTTC. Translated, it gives CSAGDTGLRPTKQYF.

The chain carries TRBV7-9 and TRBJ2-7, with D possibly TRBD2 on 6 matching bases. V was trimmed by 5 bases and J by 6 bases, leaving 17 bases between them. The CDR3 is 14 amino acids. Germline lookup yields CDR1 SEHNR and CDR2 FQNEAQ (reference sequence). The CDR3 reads CASSHREQEGEQYF. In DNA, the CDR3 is TGTGCCAGCAGCCACCGGGAGCAGGAAGGCGAGCAGTACTTC.